The next 22 T cell receptor beta chains were all read from a single sample in a study of blood T cell repertoires in COVID-19. Data came from immunoSEQ multiplex PCR; TCRdb stores just in-frame clones and leaves some out. The sample records around 27,000 clones, approximately 93% being singletons. Sequences were obtained from peripheral blood. The receptors were sampled from a human donor with active COVID-19. The donor label of this sample is uncertain.

CDR3 in amino acids: CASRSPGGPEQETQYF. CDR3 bases: TGTGCCAGTAGATCCCCAGGGGGGCCAGAACAAGAGACCCAGTACTTC. The chain carries TRBV19 and TRBJ2-5, with D possibly TRBD1 on 7 matching bases. V lost 6 bases, J lost 2 bases, and 19 bases lay in between. The CDR3 extends over 16 amino acids. CDR1 is LNHDA, CDR2 SQIVND, per germline (reference sequence).

The V gene is TRBV6-5, the J gene TRBJ1-2; a possible D gene is TRBD1 (5 bases). Germline V lookup: CDR1 MNHEY, CDR2 SVGAGI. Trimming removed 8 bases at V and 2 bases at J, with 12 bases between. This CDR3 comprises 13 residues. The CDR3 spells CASANRQNYGYTF. The CDR3 nucleotides are TGTGCCAGCGCAAATCGACAGAACTATGGCTACACCTTC.

V gene TRBV4-2 combines with J gene TRBJ1-1; D is unresolved. Germline values: CDR1 LGHNA, CDR2 YNFKEQ. The germline V and J ends were trimmed by 2 bases and 2 bases, with 12 bases remaining between them. CDR3 length: 15 amino acids. The CDR3, as DNA: TGTGCCAGCAGCCAAACCGAGCGGGTAAACACTGAAGCTTTCTTT. Its translation is CASSQTERVNTEAFF.

The gene calls are TRBV7-2 and TRBJ2-3; a weak D match, TRBD2 (6 bases). The CDR3 is 13 amino acids. The V gene's germline CDR1 is SGHTA and CDR2 FQGNSA. V was clipped by 5 bases and J by 11 bases, with 17 bases between them. CDR3 loop: CASSRGLREVQYF. DNA of the CDR3: TGTGCCAGCAGCCGAGGACTCAGGGAGGTGCAGTATTTT.

This chain links TRBV4-3 with TRBJ1-1, with D possibly being TRBD1 (5 bases). Trimming took 0 bases from V and 4 from J, leaving 18 bases between them. This CDR3 region has 17 residues. Looked up from germline, CDR1 is LGHNA and CDR2 is YSLEER. CDR3 region: CASSQEAWGGIGTEAFF. The CDR3 DNA reads TGCGCCAGCAGCCAAGAAGCTTGGGGGGGTATTGGCACTGAAGCTTTCTTT.

This chain joins TRBV19 and TRBJ2-7; TRBD2 agrees at 11 bases. Germline V gene data show CDR1 as LNHDA and CDR2 as SQIVND (reference sequence). V trimming: 5 bases; J trimming: 3 bases; junction bases outside the gene matches: 9. The CDR3 runs to 16 residues. The CDR3 spells CASSDQRLAGRYEQYF. In DNA form, the CDR3 reads TGTGCCAGTAGTGACCAAAGACTAGCGGGACGCTACGAGCAGTACTTC.

The rearrangement uses TRBV18 and TRBJ1-2; 12 bases are a match to TRBD1. CDR3 length: 16 amino acids. In germline, CDR1 is KGHSH, CDR2 LQKENI. Losses at the gene ends were 4 bases for V and 8 bases for J; bases not matched to a gene: 11. CDR3 loop: CASSRKPGQGAEGYTF. CDR3 nucleotides: TGTGCCAGCTCACGAAAACCGGGACAGGGGGCTGAGGGCTACACCTTC.

This chain connects TRBV3-1 (or the pseudogene TRBV3-2) to TRBJ2-7, with D tentatively TRBD2 (7 bases). Trimming removed 4 bases at V and 3 bases at J, with 13 bases between. Per germline, CDR1 LGHDT and CDR2 YNNKEL (reference sequence). This CDR3 contains 14 residues. The CDR3, as DNA: TGTGCCAGCAGCCTAGGGGGGGGGAACTACGAGCAGTACTTC. Its translation is CASSLGGGNYEQYF.

The V gene is TRBV5-4, the J gene TRBJ2-7, with D possibly TRBD2 on 6 matching bases. CDR1 and CDR2 from the germline V gene are SGHNT and YYREEE (reference sequence). V lost 0 bases and J lost 7, with 8 bases in between. The length of the CDR3 is 12 residues. CDR3 bases: TGTGCCAGCAGCTTGGTTGCGGGGGAGCAGTACTTC. Protein sequence: CASSLVAGEQYF.

The CDR3 is CSALLNTEAFF. CDR3 in DNA: TGCAGTGCCCTACTTAACACTGAAGCTTTCTTT. The chain is built from TRBV20-1 and TRBJ1-1; D is ambiguous. CDR3 length: 11 amino acids. Germline V gives CDR1 DFQATT, CDR2 SNEGSKA (reference sequence). V was pared by 6 bases and J by 2 bases, with 7 bases between.

This clone was observed a single time. This chain joins TRBV7-9 and TRBJ2-1, with 14 positions matching TRBD2. Germline loops: CDR1 SEHNR, CDR2 FQNEAQ (reference sequence). The CDR3 is made up of 18 amino acids. V shed 4 bases, J shed 8 bases, and the junction held 13 bases outside the gene matches. Here the CDR3 reads CASSSSGTSGGFVYEQFF. In DNA form, the CDR3 reads TGTGCCAGCAGCTCATCCGGGACTAGCGGGGGATTCGTCTATGAGCAGTTCTTC. Supplemented by reference TRBV7-9 and TRBJ2-1, the full variable domain reads DTGVSQNPRHKITKRGQNVTFRCDPISEHNRLYWYRQTLGQGPEFLTYFQNEAQLEKSRLLSDRFSAERPKGSFSTLEIQRTEQGDSAMYLCASSSSGTSGGFVYEQFFGPGTRLTVL.

The chain carries TRBV5-1 and TRBJ2-5; D not certain. The germline V gene has CDR1 SGHRS and CDR2 YFSETQ. V was pared by 0 bases and J by 1 base, with 10 bases between. The CDR3 length is 15 residues. Written as DNA, the CDR3 is TGCGCCAGCAGCTTGGATAGTCTTTTCCAAGAGACCCAGTACTTC. It yields the protein CASSLDSLFQETQYF.

The chain links TRBV12-5 to TRBJ2-5; TRBD1 aligns across 8 bases. This CDR3 spans 15 amino acids. Germline values: CDR1 LGHNT, CDR2 FRNRAP. Trimming took 5 bases from V and 0 from J; bases not matched to a gene: 5. CDR3 sequence: CASGGGQGNQETQYF. The CDR3 bases are TGTGCTAGTGGTGGCGGACAGGGTAACCAAGAGACCCAGTACTTC.

J is TRBJ2-3 and V is TRBV28, with a tentative D call TRBD2 (5 bases). Germline loops: CDR1 MDHEN, CDR2 SYDVKM. The V and J ends lost 3 bases and 0 bases respectively, with 19 bases between them. This CDR3 contains 18 residues. CDR3: CASSFMADSVSSTDTQYF. The CDR3, as DNA: TGTGCCAGCAGTTTTATGGCGGATAGCGTCTCTAGCACAGATACGCAGTATTTT. Supplemented by reference TRBV28 and TRBJ2-3, the full variable domain reads DVKVTQSSRYLVKRTGEKVFLECVQDMDHENMFWYRQDPGLGLRLIYFSYDVKMKEKGDIPEGYSVSREKKERFSLILESASTNQTSMYLCASSFMADSVSSTDTQYFGPGTRLTVL.

The chain links TRBV9 to TRBJ2-7; a weak D match, TRBD2 (5 bases). Germline V gene data show CDR1 as SGDLS and CDR2 as YYNGEE. V lost 6 bases and J lost 5, with 12 bases in between. CDR3 length: 12 amino acids. CDR3: CASNPGWHEQYF. CDR3 nucleotide sequence: TGTGCCAGCAACCCGGGGTGGCACGAGCAGTACTTC.

The CDR3 DNA sequence: TGTGCCAGCAGCTTAGGAGTCCTAGCGGGACATGAGCAGTTCTTC. Protein product: CASSLGVLAGHEQFF. V is TRBV7-2 and J is TRBJ2-1, with 9 bases aligning to TRBD2. J gave up 8 bases and V 1 base, and 6 bases lay outside the gene matches. From germline, CDR1 is SGHTA and CDR2 FQGNSA. The CDR3 is 15 amino acids. Supplemented by reference TRBV7-2 and TRBJ2-1, the full variable domain reads GAGVSQSPSNKVTEKGKDVELRCDPISGHTALYWYRQSLGQGLEFLIYFQGNSAPDKSGLPSDRFSAERTGGSVSTLTIQRTQQEDSAVYLCASSLGVLAGHEQFFGPGTRLTVL.

The chain recombines TRBV6-5 with TRBJ2-2, with 7 bases fitting TRBD1. Germline CDR1 reads MNHEY; CDR2 reads SVGAGI. The CDR3 runs to 13 residues. V shed 11 bases and J 6 bases; nucleotides not matched to a gene: 9. DNA for the CDR3: TGTGCCGGCGGCCGGGACAGAGCCGGGGAGCTGTTTTTT. Translation gives CAGGRDRAGELFF.

The rearrangement uses TRBV9 and TRBJ2-3; D possibly corresponds to TRBD2 (7 bases). Per germline, CDR1 SGDLS and CDR2 YYNGEE. This CDR3 has 15 residues. Trimming pared 2 bases from V and 3 bases from J, leaving 13 bases between. Here the CDR3 DNA reads TGTGCCAGCAGCGTCCGGGGGGCCGCAACAGATACGCAGTATTTT. Residues: CASSVRGAATDTQYF.

The chain recombines TRBV7-8 with TRBJ1-6; D is unresolved. CDR3 length equals 17 residues. Germline V gives CDR1 SGHVS, CDR2 FQNEAQ. Trimming pared 1 base from V and 0 bases from J, leaving 10 bases between. The CDR3 DNA is TGTGCCAGCAGCTTAGTAGGCAGACTCTCCTATAATTCACCCCTCCACTTT. Translated, it gives CASSLVGRLSYNSPLHF.

The DNA for the CDR3 is TGTGCCAGTAGTATCAAAGCTTTAGCCAAAAACATTCAGTACTTC. Protein sequence: CASSIKALAKNIQYF. The chain employs TRBV19 and TRBJ2-4; D unclear. Trimming stripped 3 bases from V and 0 bases from J, with 9 bases between. The CDR3 contains 15 residues. Germline-derived CDR1 and CDR2 are LNHDA and SQIVND (reference sequence).

J is TRBJ2-3 and V is TRBV7-8, with TRBD2 identical over 7 bases. Germline values: CDR1 SGHVS, CDR2 FQNEAQ. V lost 5 bases and J lost 4; bases outside the gene matches: 18. The CDR3 covers 18 residues. The CDR3 DNA reads as TGTGCCAGCAGCGCCAACCGAAAAGCGGGGCAGGCGGCAGATACGCAGTATTTT. This codes for CASSANRKAGQAADTQYF.

V and J are TRBV6-2 or TRBV6-3 and TRBJ1-2, with 9 bases that match TRBD1. The CDR3 is 14 residues long. Germline assignment: CDR1 MNHEY and CDR2 SVGEGT. The trim removed 6 bases at V and 5 bases at J, leaving 7 bases unmatched. For the CDR3, the DNA is TGTGCCAGCAGCACCGGACAGGGGTTTTATGGCTACACCTTC. This encodes CASSTGQGFYGYTF.